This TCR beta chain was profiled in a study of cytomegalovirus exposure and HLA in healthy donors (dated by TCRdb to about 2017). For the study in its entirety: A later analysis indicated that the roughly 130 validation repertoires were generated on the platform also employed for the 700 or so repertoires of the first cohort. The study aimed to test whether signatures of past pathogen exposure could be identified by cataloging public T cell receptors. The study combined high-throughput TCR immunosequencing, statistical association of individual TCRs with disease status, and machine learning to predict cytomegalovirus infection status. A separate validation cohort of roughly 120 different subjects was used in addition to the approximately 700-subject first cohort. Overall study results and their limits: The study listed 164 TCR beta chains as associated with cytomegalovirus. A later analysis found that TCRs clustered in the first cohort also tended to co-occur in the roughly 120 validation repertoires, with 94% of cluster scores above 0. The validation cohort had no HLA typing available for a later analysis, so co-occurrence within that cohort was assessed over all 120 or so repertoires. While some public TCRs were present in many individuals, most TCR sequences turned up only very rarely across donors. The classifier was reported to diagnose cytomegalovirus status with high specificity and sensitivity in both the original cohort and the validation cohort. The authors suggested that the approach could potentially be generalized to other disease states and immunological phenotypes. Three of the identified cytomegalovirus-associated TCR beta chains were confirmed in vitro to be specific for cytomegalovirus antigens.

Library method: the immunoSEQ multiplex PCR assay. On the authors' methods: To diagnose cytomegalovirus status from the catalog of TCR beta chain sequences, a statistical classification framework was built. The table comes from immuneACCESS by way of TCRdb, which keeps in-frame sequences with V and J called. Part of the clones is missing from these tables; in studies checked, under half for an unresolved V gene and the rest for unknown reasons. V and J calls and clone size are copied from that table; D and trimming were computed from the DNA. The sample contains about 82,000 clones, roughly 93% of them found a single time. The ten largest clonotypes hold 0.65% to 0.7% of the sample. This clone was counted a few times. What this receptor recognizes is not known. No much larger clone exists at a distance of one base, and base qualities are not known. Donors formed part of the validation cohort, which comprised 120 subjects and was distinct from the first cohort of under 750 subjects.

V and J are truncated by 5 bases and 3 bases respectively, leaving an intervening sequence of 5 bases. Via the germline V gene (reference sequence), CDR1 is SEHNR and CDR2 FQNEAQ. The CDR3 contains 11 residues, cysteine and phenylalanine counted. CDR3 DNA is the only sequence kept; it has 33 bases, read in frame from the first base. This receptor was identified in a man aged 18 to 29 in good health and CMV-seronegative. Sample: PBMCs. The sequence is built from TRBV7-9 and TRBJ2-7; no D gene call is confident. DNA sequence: TGTGCCAGCAGCGCTAGCTACGAGCAGTACTTC. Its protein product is CASSASYEQYF.